Presented here are 10 T cell receptor beta chains from one specimen sequenced in a study of shared clonotypes between healthy human individuals. The table came from immunoSEQ multiplex PCR; TCRdb's copy has only in-frame clones and leaves some out. The sample lists fewer than 1 million clones, 90% to 98% occurring once. Naive CD8 cells lacked CD45RO, underwent positive selection for CCR7 and left out terminally differentiated effector memory CD45RA+ cells. Specimen: naive CD8+ T cells sorted from blood. These receptors came from a man aged 25-45 years in good health.

The chain uses TRBV4-2 and TRBJ2-1; the match to TRBD1 covers 9 bases. Trimming at V came to 2 bases and at J to 7 bases, leaving 9 bases not matched to a gene. The CDR3 runs to 16 residues. Per the germline V gene, CDR1 is LGHNA and CDR2 is YNFKEQ. The CDR3 DNA reads as TGTGCCAGCAGCCAACTCGTGACAGGGGGATCTAATGAGCAGTTCTTC. This encodes CASSQLVTGGSNEQFF.

The V call is TRBV6-6, the J call TRBJ2-7; 10 bases are a match to TRBD2. Germline values: CDR1 MNHNY, CDR2 SVGAGI (reference sequence). With 5 bases clipped from V and 6 bases from J, the junction kept 7 bases outside the gene matches. The CDR3 is 14 amino acids. This chain's CDR3 is CASSPLAGAGEQYF. CDR3 nucleotides: TGTGCCAGCAGTCCCCTAGCGGGAGCAGGCGAGCAGTACTTC.

V and J are TRBV27 and TRBJ2-7; D is possibly TRBD1 (6 bases). The germline V gene has CDR1 MNHEY and CDR2 SMNVEV (reference sequence). V was shortened by 5 bases and J by 6 bases, with 14 bases between the two germline ends. This CDR3 comprises 13 residues. CDR3 nucleotide sequence: TGTGCCAGCAGTGACAGGCCACGGGGCGAGCAGTACTTC. It yields the protein CASSDRPRGEQYF.

This clone came up once. The V and J genes are TRBV28 and TRBJ1-1; possibly TRBD1 for D (5 bases). Trimming stripped 3 bases from V and 2 bases from J, with 10 bases between. This CDR3 contains 14 residues. Germline CDR1 is MDHEN and CDR2 is SYDVKM. CDR3 sequence (DNA): TGTGCCAGCAGTTTCACGGGGGACAACACTGAAGCTTTCTTT. Protein sequence: CASSFTGDNTEAFF.

J is TRBJ2-2 and V is TRBV21-1. TRBV21-1 has pseudogene status. The CDR3 has 15 residues. Here the CDR3 DNA reads TGTGCCAGCAGCGAGGGGCGAAGGGGATCCGGGGAGCTGTTTTTT. It yields the protein CASSEGRRGSGELFF.

V usage is TRBV7-2 and J usage is TRBJ2-7; 10 bases are shared with TRBD2. The junction had 5 bases not matched to a gene; V was cut back by 2 bases and J by 7 bases. Germline values: CDR1 SGHTA, CDR2 FQGNSA. This CDR3 has 14 residues. CDR3 sequence (DNA): TGTGCCAGCAGCTTACAACTAGCGGGAAATGAGCAGTACTTC. This translates into CASSLQLAGNEQYF.

J is TRBJ2-7 and V is TRBV4-1; the match to TRBD1 covers 8 bases. Germline CDR1 is MGHRA and CDR2 is YSYEKL. Germline trimming cut 2 bases from V and 5 bases from J; bases unmatched to any gene: 14. This CDR3 region has 17 residues. The DNA for the CDR3 is TGCGCCAGCAGCCAATCCTTAAGGTCAGGGGGCCTCAACGAGCAGTACTTC. This gives the protein CASSQSLRSGGLNEQYF.

V usage is TRBV6-1 and J usage is TRBJ2-7; TRBD1 aligns across 7 bases. This CDR3 contains 15 residues. The V gene end was trimmed by 5 bases and the J gene end by 0 bases; junction bases not matched to a gene: 7. Germline V gene data show CDR1 as MNHNS and CDR2 as SASEGT. The CDR3 is CASSRQGLSSYEQYF. In DNA, the CDR3 is TGTGCCAGCAGTCGACAGGGCCTTAGCTCCTACGAGCAGTACTTC.

The chain couples TRBV28 to TRBJ2-4, with 9 bases lining up with TRBD1. With 1 base clipped from V and 6 bases from J, the junction kept 7 bases outside the gene matches. This CDR3 comprises 16 residues. Germline V lookup: CDR1 MDHEN, CDR2 SYDVKM. In nucleotides, the CDR3 is TGTGCCAGCAGTTTATACCGTCCGGGACAGGGAAACATTCAGTACTTC. Its translation is CASSLYRPGQGNIQYF.

The rearrangement joins TRBV30 to TRBJ2-1; TRBD2 agrees at 8 bases. With 4 bases clipped from V and 9 bases from J, the junction kept 2 bases outside the gene matches. Germline V gives CDR1 GTSNPN, CDR2 SVGIG (reference sequence). This CDR3 is 11 amino acids long. CDR3 sequence reads: CAWNSGAEQFF. The CDR3 DNA reads as TGTGCCTGGAATAGCGGGGCTGAGCAGTTCTTC.